The entry that follows covers one T cell receptor (beta chain) sequence. The data are from a study of cytotoxic CD8 clonotypes in ibrutinib-treated CLL. The targeted sequencing depth was 1 in 200,000 to 1 in 1 million T cells. The protocol was immunoSEQ multiplex PCR, while the TCRdb copy is restricted to in-frame clones and leaves out a portion. Among approximately 90,000 clones listed, 70% to 80% were seen once. J was trimmed by 3 bases and V by 2 bases; bases with no gene match: 4. Germline V lookup: CDR1 SEHNR, CDR2 FQNEAQ (reference sequence). This CDR3 has 15 residues. Sequenced here: PBMCs, sampled after 24 months of ibrutinib treatment. This chain joins TRBV7-9 and TRBJ2-1, with 7 bases aligning to TRBD2. The sequence derives from a human donor with chronic lymphocytic leukemia. CDR3 protein: CASSLLTGGYNEQFF. DNA of the CDR3: TGTGCCAGCAGCTTACTTACGGGGGGCTACAATGAGCAGTTCTTC.